The rows below give T cell receptor beta chains drawn from one sample of a study of blood T cells in healthy people across ages. TCRdb fed the 5' RACE reads into MiXCR, producing one record per CDR3 protein. The table shows hundreds of thousands of distinct CDR3 sequences, with about 30% occurring only once. Sequencing input: blood. The origin of the receptors is a woman at least 80 years old in good health. Each CDR3 is given with its conserved first and last residue. The D gene is left open where the match is weak. Size is stated for part of the rows, as once, few or many counts, or as a class when the clone is expanded.

>15|TRBV7-2|.|TRBJ2-7|many
CASSLGWTEVYEQYF
TGTGCCAGCAGCTTAGGCTGGACTGAAGTTTACGAGCAGTACTTC
>15|TRBV7-2|.|TRBJ2-5|many
CASSGGASGRETQYF
TGTGCCAGCAGCGGGGGGGCTAGCGGACGGGAGACCCAGTACTTC
>13|TRBV28|.|TRBJ2-4|.
CASSPAPPNIQYF
TGTGCCAGCAGTCCTGCCCCTCCAAACATTCAGTACTTC
>14|TRBV6-1|.|TRBJ1-2|few
CASSEGRNVYGYTF
TGTGCCAGCAGTGAAGGGCGGAACGTCTATGGCTACACCTTC
>14|TRBV20-1|TRBD1|TRBJ2-7|.
CSAEDRTLSYEQYF
TGCAGTGCTGAGGACAGGACCCTCTCCTACGAGCAGTACTTC
>15|TRBV6-5|.|TRBJ2-2|.
CASKSGTINTGELFF
TGTGCCAGCAAGAGTGGGACGATCAACACCGGGGAGCTGTTTTTT
>14|TRBV12-3/TRBV12-4|TRBD1|TRBJ1-1|.
CASTLTGGDTEALF
TGTGCCAGCACTTTGACAGGGGGCGACACTGAAGCTTTATTT
>11|TRBV6-5|.|TRBJ2-3|many
CASIRGYTQYF
TGTGCCAGCATTCGGGGGTATACGCAGTATTTT
>13|TRBV10-3|.|TRBJ1-5|many
CAAGRDSNQPQHF
TGTGCAGCGGGGAGGGATAGCAATCAGCCCCAGCATTTT
>13|TRBV7-2|TRBD2|TRBJ2-5|many
CASSFWGGETQYF
TGTGCCAGCAGCTTTTGGGGGGGGGAGACCCAGTACTTC
>15|TRBV21-1|.|TRBJ1-2|.
CASSTQGGQNYGYTF
TGTGCCAGCAGCACCCAGGGAGGACAAAACTATGGCTACACCTTC
>12|TRBV20-1|.|TRBJ1-2|.
CSTMDLEDGYTF
TGCAGCACTATGGACCTGGAGGATGGCTACACCTTC